The 28 T cell receptor beta chains presented below share a single source sample, sequenced in a study of identical twins. From the 5' RACE reads, TCRdb called clonotypes with MiXCR, one entry per CDR3 protein. The table has approximately 410,000 distinct CDR3 sequences, around a sixth seen once. The source material was naive T cells sorted from blood. The source is a man in his forties or fifties in good health.

The V and J genes are TRBV2 and TRBJ2-5; perhaps TRBD2 as D (6 bases). The V end was cut by 6 bases, the J end by 5 bases, with 19 bases between. This CDR3 spans 15 amino acids. The germline V gene encodes CDR1 SNHLY and CDR2 FYNNEI. The DNA of the CDR3 is TGTGCCAGCAGGACGGGCAGGAGGGCTGAGGAGACCCAGTACTTC. Its translation is CASRTGRRAEETQYF.

The rearrangement joins TRBV7-2 to TRBJ2-3, with D uncertain. CDR3 length: 12 residues. Per the germline V gene, CDR1 is SGHTA and CDR2 is FQGNSA. V shed 4 bases and J shed 5 bases, with 7 bases lying between them. The CDR3 loop is CASSSWQDTQYF. The CDR3 DNA reads as TGTGCCAGCAGCTCGTGGCAAGATACGCAGTATTTT. Supplemented by reference TRBV7-2 and TRBJ2-3, the full variable domain reads GAGVSQSPSNKVTEKGKDVELRCDPISGHTALYWYRQSLGQGLEFLIYFQGNSAPDKSGLPSDRFSAERTGGSVSTLTIQRTQQEDSAVYLCASSSWQDTQYFGPGTRLTVL.

This clonotype has ten or more counts. This rearrangement joins TRBV30 to TRBJ2-5; no clear D. The CDR3 sequence is 13 residues long. In germline, CDR1 is GTSNPN, CDR2 SVGIG (reference sequence). Trimming shortened V by 2 bases and J by 0 bases, and 7 bases separated the two germline ends. The CDR3 protein is CAWSIGNQETQYF. CDR3 bases: TGTGCCTGGAGTATAGGGAACCAAGAGACCCAGTACTTC. The full variable domain, rest sourced from reference TRBV30 and TRBJ2-5, is SQTIHQWPATLVQPVGSPLSLECTVEGTSNPNLYWYRQAAGRGLQLLFYSVGIGQISSEVPQNLSASRPQDRQFILSSKKLLLSDSGFYLCAWSIGNQETQYFGPGTRLLVL.

This chain links TRBV7-2 with TRBJ2-4; 7 positions agree with TRBD1. V trimming: 1 base; J trimming: 8 bases; junction bases outside the gene matches: 2. This CDR3 region has 13 residues. Germline CDR1 is SGHTA and CDR2 is FQGNSA. The CDR3 sequence is CASSLVQGHIQYF. The CDR3 DNA sequence: TGTGCCAGCAGCTTAGTACAGGGGCACATTCAGTACTTC. Complete variable domain (other parts from reference TRBV7-2 and TRBJ2-4): GAGVSQSPSNKVTEKGKDVELRCDPISGHTALYWYRQSLGQGLEFLIYFQGNSAPDKSGLPSDRFSAERTGGSVSTLTIQRTQQEDSAVYLCASSLVQGHIQYFGAGTRLSVL.

The V call is TRBV20-1, the J call TRBJ1-2; no clear D gene. The CDR3 spans 13 residues. Per the germline V gene, CDR1 is DFQATT and CDR2 is SNEGSKA (reference sequence). Trimming took 6 bases from V and 4 from J, leaving 15 bases between them. The CDR3 sequence is CSATGKQSYGYTF. The CDR3 DNA follows: TGCAGTGCCACGGGCAAACAGAGCTATGGCTACACCTTC.

The table lists this clonotype with many counts. DNA of the CDR3: TGTGCCAGCAGTTACAGGGGGGGAGCCTACGAGCAGTACTTC. It codes for CASSYRGGAYEQYF. The rearrangement joins TRBV6-5 to TRBJ2-7; a possible D gene is TRBD2 (7 bases). Trimming left V 2 bases short and J 2 bases short, with 10 bases between. The CDR3 has 14 residues. CDR1 and CDR2 (germline): MNHEY, SVGAGI.

V and J are TRBV25-1 and TRBJ2-2, with TRBD1 identical over 12 bases. V trimming: 8 bases; J trimming: 3 bases; junction bases outside the gene matches: 10. The CDR3 totals 17 residues. CDR1 and CDR2 (germline): MGHDK, SYGVNS. In DNA, the CDR3 is TGTGCCAGCGCAGGGGACAGGGGGCTTAGGGACACCGGGGAGCTGTTTTTT. Residues: CASAGDRGLRDTGELFF.

In this sample, this clonotype turned up many times. J is TRBJ1-6 and V is TRBV30; D not certain. Deletions cut 2 bases from V and 10 bases from J, with 6 bases between. CDR3 size: 11 residues. Looked up from germline, CDR1 is GTSNPN and CDR2 is SVGIG (reference sequence). Written as DNA, the CDR3 is TGTGCCTGGAGTAGGCTCTCACCCCTCCACTTT. It specifies CAWSRLSPLHF. Drawing the rest from reference TRBV30 and TRBJ1-6, the complete variable domain is SQTIHQWPATLVQPVGSPLSLECTVEGTSNPNLYWYRQAAGRGLQLLFYSVGIGQISSEVPQNLSASRPQDRQFILSSKKLLLSDSGFYLCAWSRLSPLHFGNGTRLTVT.

This clonotype was counted a few times. This chain joins TRBV12-3 or TRBV12-4 and TRBJ2-7; possibly TRBD1 for D (6 bases). The CDR3 is made up of 14 amino acids. Deletions cut 5 bases from V and 2 bases from J, with 13 bases between. The CDR3: CASSAGRTAYEQYF. The CDR3 region has the DNA TGTGCCAGCAGTGCGGGCAGGACAGCCTACGAGCAGTACTTC.

The rearrangement uses TRBV7-2 and TRBJ1-1, with a tentative D call TRBD1 (5 bases). The V gene lost 2 bases and the J gene lost 4 bases, with 14 bases spanning the gap. The CDR3 sequence is 15 residues long. Germline V gene sequence: CDR1 SGHTA, CDR2 FQGNSA. The CDR3 DNA follows: TGTGCCAGCAGCTTAATCGGGCAGGGAGGCACTGAAGCTTTCTTT. Residues: CASSLIGQGGTEAFF.

This clonotype occurred many times. The J gene is TRBJ1-2, the V gene TRBV20-1; D is possibly TRBD1 (5 bases). Germline CDR1 is DFQATT and CDR2 is SNEGSKA (reference sequence). Between the trimmed V and J ends, which lost 3 bases and 7 bases, there was a span of 15 bases. This CDR3 is 13 amino acids long. The CDR3: CSASASGGGGYTF. DNA for the CDR3: TGCAGTGCTAGTGCCTCCGGGGGGGGTGGCTACACCTTC.

V and J are TRBV28 and TRBJ2-1; D unresolved. Germline V gene lookup returns CDR1 MDHEN and CDR2 SYDVKM. V was shortened by 3 bases and J by 10 bases, with 10 bases between the two germline ends. There are 12 residues in the CDR3. CDR3 amino acids: CASSFFSREQFF. CDR3 nucleotides: TGTGCCAGCAGTTTTTTTTCTCGGGAGCAGTTCTTC.

This chain connects TRBV5-1 to TRBJ2-1; D assignment may be TRBD1 or TRBD2 (5 bases each). Trimming shortened V by 0 bases and J by 16 bases, and 14 bases separated the two germline ends. The CDR3 extends over 12 amino acids. Germline V lookup: CDR1 SGHRS, CDR2 YFSETQ. The CDR3 DNA is TGCGCCAGCAGCTTGGAAGAGGGACCGCTATTCTTC. Protein sequence: CASSLEEGPLFF.

The rearrangement uses TRBV27 and TRBJ1-5; D call uncertain. V lost 2 bases, J lost 0 bases, and 17 bases lay in between. CDR1 MNHEY and CDR2 SMNVEV come from the germline V gene (reference sequence). This CDR3 has 18 residues. Here the CDR3 DNA reads TGTGCCAGCAGTTTAAAGGCTCCCCGGTACTATAGCAATCAGCCCCAGCATTTT. This translates into CASSLKAPRYYSNQPQHF.

This clonotype was recorded many times. The V gene is TRBV20-1, the J gene TRBJ1-1, with TRBD1 matching over 8 bases. V shed 0 bases and J 11 bases; nucleotides not matched to a gene: 5. The CDR3 covers 12 residues. In germline, CDR1 is DFQATT, CDR2 SNEGSKA (reference sequence). The CDR3 spells CSARDSYRGAFF. The CDR3 nucleotides read TGCAGTGCTAGAGATTCTTACAGGGGGGCTTTCTTT.

This clonotype occurred a few times. The rearrangement uses TRBV7-9 and TRBJ1-2; D might be TRBD1 (5 bases). Germline V gene sequence: CDR1 SEHNR, CDR2 FQNEAQ (reference sequence). V lost 6 bases and J 2 bases, leaving 16 bases between the germline ends. This CDR3 is 15 amino acids long. CDR3 coding DNA: TGTGCCAGCAGTTTCCGAGACCAGGGCAACTATGGCTACACCTTC. Amino acid sequence: CASSFRDQGNYGYTF.

This clonotype was found many times. The V call is TRBV15, the J call TRBJ2-3; D not certain. Germline V gene lookup returns CDR1 LNHNV and CDR2 YYDKDF (reference sequence). The length of the CDR3 is 15 residues. Trimming shortened V by 0 bases and J by 2 bases, and 9 bases separated the two germline ends. The CDR3 spells CATSRDFPDTDTQYF. CDR3 in DNA: TGTGCCACCAGCAGAGATTTTCCGGACACAGATACGCAGTATTTT.

The rearrangement joins TRBV20-1 to TRBJ2-7, with unresolved D. Germline CDR1 DFQATT, CDR2 SNEGSKA (reference sequence). V was cut by 3 bases and J by 7 bases, with 19 bases left in between. The CDR3 has 14 amino acids. CDR3 region: CSASNTLRLEEQYF. The CDR3 region has the DNA TGCAGTGCTAGCAACACCCTCCGTTTAGAGGAGCAGTACTTC.

The chain has TRBV7-6 and TRBJ2-1; D may correspond to TRBD1 or TRBD2 (6 bases each). Germline CDR1 reads SGHVS; CDR2 reads FNYEAQ. The CDR3 is 19 residues long. Trimming removed 2 bases from V and 8 bases from J, with 28 bases in between. CDR3 DNA sequence: TGTGCCAGCAGCTTAATCGGGGGCCGCTTTCCCGCTCCTACAGATGAGCAGTTCTTC. Protein product: CASSLIGGRFPAPTDEQFF.

V gene TRBV5-1 combines with J gene TRBJ2-3; D gene ambiguous. CDR1 and CDR2 from the germline V gene are SGHRS and YFSETQ. V was trimmed by 4 bases and J by 0 bases, leaving 12 bases between them. This CDR3 region has 15 residues. The CDR3 DNA follows: TGCGCCAGCAGCCCCTGGGGAAGTAGCACAGATACGCAGTATTTT. This codes for CASSPWGSSTDTQYF.

This clonotype has at least ten counts. This chain uses TRBV20-1 with TRBJ2-1; a weak D match, TRBD2 (5 bases). Trimming stripped 0 bases from V and 4 bases from J, with 19 bases between. Germline lookup yields CDR1 DFQATT and CDR2 SNEGSKA (reference sequence). The CDR3 loop spans 17 amino acids. The CDR3 loop reads CSAREVAGLAEYNEQFF. The CDR3 DNA reads TGCAGTGCTAGAGAAGTCGCCGGGCTAGCAGAATACAATGAGCAGTTCTTC.

This clonotype occurred many times. The chain carries TRBV12-3 or TRBV12-4 and TRBJ2-2; a possible D gene is TRBD2 (6 bases). Trimming removed 6 bases from V and 0 bases from J, with 14 bases in between. CDR3 size: 16 residues. CDR3 DNA sequence: TGTGCCAGCAGACTACTGGGGGGATCGAACACCGGGGAGCTGTTTTTT. Translated: CASRLLGGSNTGELFF.

The rearrangement links TRBV5-6 to TRBJ1-1, with a possible D match to TRBD1 (5 bases). Germline CDR1 reads SGHDT; CDR2 reads YYEEEE. The CDR3 totals 13 residues. Between the trimmed V and J ends, which lost 0 bases and 6 bases, there was a span of 9 bases. CDR3 nucleotide sequence: TGTGCCAGCAGCTTGGGACCGGGGGCTGAAGCTTTCTTT. Protein sequence: CASSLGPGAEAFF.

This clonotype was found many times. In DNA form, the CDR3 reads TGTGCCAGCGTCAGGGGACAAGAGACCCAGTACTTC. Translation: CASVRGQETQYF. This chain links TRBV2 with TRBJ2-5; D perhaps matches TRBD1 (6 bases). This CDR3 spans 12 amino acids. The V gene's germline CDR1 is SNHLY and CDR2 FYNNEI. V was clipped by 8 bases and J by 2 bases, with 9 bases between them.

This clonotype was seen ten or more times. V usage is TRBV10-3 and J usage is TRBJ2-7, with 10 bases that match TRBD2. The CDR3 contains 14 residues. The V gene end was trimmed by 4 bases and the J gene end by 4 bases; junction bases not matched to a gene: 4. The V gene's germline CDR1 is ENHRY and CDR2 SYGVKD. The DNA of the CDR3 is TGTGCCATCAGTGGGACTAGCGGCCCTTACGAGCAGTACTTC. This gives the protein CAISGTSGPYEQYF.

The chain is built from TRBV18 and TRBJ2-5, with 7 bases aligning to TRBD1. Germline CDR1 is KGHSH and CDR2 is LQKENI. The V gene end was trimmed by 4 bases and the J gene end by 2 bases; junction bases not matched to a gene: 13. The length of the CDR3 is 17 residues. CDR3 DNA sequence: TGTGCCAGCTCACAGATTTCCGGGACAGTCGCGCAAGAGACCCAGTACTTC. This translates into CASSQISGTVAQETQYF.

This clonotype was counted a single time. The gene calls are TRBV12-3 or TRBV12-4 and TRBJ2-3; 7 bases are a match to TRBD1. CDR3 length equals 14 residues. V shed 8 bases, J shed 6 bases, and the junction held 11 bases outside the gene matches. CDR3 amino acids: CASAGTADLDTQYF. The CDR3 bases are TGTGCCAGCGCCGGGACAGCAGACCTGGATACGCAGTATTTT.

Ten or more counts support this clonotype. This chain links TRBV21-1 with TRBJ1-5. TRBV21-1 is a documented pseudogene. The CDR3 has 16 amino acids. CDR3 protein: CASSDLGELKNQPQHF. The CDR3 nucleotides read TGTGCCAGCAGCGACCTAGGAGAGCTGAAGAATCAGCCCCAGCATTTT.